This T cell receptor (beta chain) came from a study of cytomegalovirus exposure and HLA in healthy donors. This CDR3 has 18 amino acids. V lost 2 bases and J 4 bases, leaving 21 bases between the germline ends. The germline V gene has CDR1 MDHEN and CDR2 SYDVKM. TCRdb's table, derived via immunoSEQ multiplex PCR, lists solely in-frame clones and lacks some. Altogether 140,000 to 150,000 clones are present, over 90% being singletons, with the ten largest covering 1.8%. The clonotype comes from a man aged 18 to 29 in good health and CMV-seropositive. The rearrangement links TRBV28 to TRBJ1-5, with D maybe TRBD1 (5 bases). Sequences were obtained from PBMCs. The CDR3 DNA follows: TGTGCCAGCAGTTTAAGCCCCAGGGAAGCCGCCTTTAATCAGCCCCAGCATTTT. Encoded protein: CASSLSPREAAFNQPQHF.